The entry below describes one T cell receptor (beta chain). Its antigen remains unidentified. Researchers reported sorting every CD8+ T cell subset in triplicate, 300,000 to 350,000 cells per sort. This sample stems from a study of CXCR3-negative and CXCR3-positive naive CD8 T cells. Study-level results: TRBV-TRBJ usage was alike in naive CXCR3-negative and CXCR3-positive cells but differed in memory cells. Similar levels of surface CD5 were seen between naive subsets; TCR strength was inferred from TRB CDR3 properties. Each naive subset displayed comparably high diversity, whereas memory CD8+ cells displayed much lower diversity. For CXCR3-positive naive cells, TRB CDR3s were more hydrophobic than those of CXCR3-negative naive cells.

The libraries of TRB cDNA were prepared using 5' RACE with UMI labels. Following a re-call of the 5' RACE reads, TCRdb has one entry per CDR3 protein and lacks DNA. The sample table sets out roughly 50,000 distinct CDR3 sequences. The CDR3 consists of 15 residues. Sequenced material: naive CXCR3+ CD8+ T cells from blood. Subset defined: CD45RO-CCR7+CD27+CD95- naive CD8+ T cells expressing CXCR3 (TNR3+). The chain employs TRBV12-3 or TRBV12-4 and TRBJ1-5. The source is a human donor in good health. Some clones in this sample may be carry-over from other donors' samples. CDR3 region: CASSLTSPSNQPQHF.